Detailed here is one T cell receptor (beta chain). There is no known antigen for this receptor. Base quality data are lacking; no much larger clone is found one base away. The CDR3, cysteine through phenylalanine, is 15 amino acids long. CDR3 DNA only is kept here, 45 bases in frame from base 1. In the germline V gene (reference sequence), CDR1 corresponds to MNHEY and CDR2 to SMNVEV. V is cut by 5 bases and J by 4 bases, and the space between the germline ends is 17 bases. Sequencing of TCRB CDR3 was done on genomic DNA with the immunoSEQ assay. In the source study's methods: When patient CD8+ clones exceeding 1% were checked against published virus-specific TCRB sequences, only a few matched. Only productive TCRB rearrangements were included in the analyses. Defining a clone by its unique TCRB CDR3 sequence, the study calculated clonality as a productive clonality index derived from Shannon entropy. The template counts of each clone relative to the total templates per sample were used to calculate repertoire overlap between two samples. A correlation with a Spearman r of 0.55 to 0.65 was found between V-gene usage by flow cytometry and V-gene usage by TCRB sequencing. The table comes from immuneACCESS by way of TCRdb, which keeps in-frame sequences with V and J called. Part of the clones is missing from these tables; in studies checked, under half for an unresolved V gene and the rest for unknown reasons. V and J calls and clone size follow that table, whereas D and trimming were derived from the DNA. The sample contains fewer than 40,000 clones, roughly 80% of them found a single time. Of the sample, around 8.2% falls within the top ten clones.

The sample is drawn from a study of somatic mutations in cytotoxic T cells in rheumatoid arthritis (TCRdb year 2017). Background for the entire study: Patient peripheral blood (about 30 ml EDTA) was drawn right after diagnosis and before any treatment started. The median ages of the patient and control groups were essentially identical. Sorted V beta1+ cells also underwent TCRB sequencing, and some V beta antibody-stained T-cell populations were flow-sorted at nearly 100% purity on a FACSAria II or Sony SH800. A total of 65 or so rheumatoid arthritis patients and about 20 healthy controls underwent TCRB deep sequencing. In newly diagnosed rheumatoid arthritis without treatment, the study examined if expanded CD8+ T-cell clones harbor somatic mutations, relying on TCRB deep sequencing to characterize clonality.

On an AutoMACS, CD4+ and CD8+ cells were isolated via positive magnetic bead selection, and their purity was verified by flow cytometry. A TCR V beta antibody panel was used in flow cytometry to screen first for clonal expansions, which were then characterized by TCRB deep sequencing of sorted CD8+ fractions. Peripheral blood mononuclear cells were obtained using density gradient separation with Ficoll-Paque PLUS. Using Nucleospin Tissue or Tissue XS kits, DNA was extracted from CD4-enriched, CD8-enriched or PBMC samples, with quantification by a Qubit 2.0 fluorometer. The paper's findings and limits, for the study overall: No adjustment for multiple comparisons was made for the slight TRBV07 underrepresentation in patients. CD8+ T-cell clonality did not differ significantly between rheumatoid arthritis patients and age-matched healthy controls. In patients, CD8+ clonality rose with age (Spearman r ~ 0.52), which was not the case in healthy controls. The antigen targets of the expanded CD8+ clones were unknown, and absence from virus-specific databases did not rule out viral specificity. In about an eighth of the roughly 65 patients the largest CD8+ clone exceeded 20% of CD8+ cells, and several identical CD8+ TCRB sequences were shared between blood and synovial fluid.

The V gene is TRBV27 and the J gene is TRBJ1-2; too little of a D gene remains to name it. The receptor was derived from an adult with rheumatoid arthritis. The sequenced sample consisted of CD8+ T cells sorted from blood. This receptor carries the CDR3 CASSPPGPTGYGYTF. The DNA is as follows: TGTGCCAGCAGTCCCCCCGGACCGACGGGCTATGGCTACACCTTC.